This entry lists 27 T cell receptor beta chains sequenced from one sample in a study of CD8+CD57+ T cells in acquired aplastic anemia. Selection for sequencing was limited to patients who had shown CD8+CD57+ cell expansion by flow cytometry. TCR beta VDJ and CDR3 were profiled, and genomic DNA was the template. TCRdb passed the reads through MiXCR, listing each CDR3 protein once. The profile shows around 200,000 distinct CDR3 sequences, 45% to 60% of them singletons. The material sequenced was sorted CD4+, CD8+, or CD8+CD57+ T cells (not recorded which) from PBMCs. The receptors stem from a human donor with aplastic anemia.

This clonotype was observed a few times. One end of the junction is discordant with germline, which a read error may explain. The J gene is TRBJ2-1, the V gene TRBV7-7; maybe TRBD2 (6 bases). This CDR3 comprises 13 residues. CDR1 SSHAT and CDR2 FNYEAQ come from the germline V gene (reference sequence). The CDR3 DNA is TGTGCTAGCAGTCTAGCGCCTTACAATGAGCAGTTCTTC. Translation: CASSLAPYNEQFF. Drawing the rest from reference TRBV7-7 and TRBJ2-1, the complete variable domain is GAGVSQSPRYKVTKRGQDVTLRCDPISSHATLYWYQQALGQGPEFLTYFNYEAQPDKSGLPSDRFSAERPEGSISTLTIQRTEQRDSAMYRCASSLAPYNEQFFGPGTRLTVL.

This clonotype appeared many times. The CDR3 loop reads CASSESSGNSPLHF. The DNA for the CDR3 is TGTGCCAGCAGTGAATCCAGTGGTAATTCACCCCTCCACTTT. The V call is TRBV2, the J call TRBJ1-6; unclear D gene. Trimming left V 2 bases short and J 6 bases short, with 8 bases between. Germline lookup yields CDR1 SNHLY and CDR2 FYNNEI. This CDR3 has 14 amino acids.

CDR3 loop: CASSPWGQEINEKLFF. In DNA form, the CDR3 reads TGTGCCAGCAGCCCTTGGGGACAGGAGATTAATGAAAAACTGTTTTTT. The chain is built from TRBV7-8 and TRBJ1-4, with TRBD1 identical over 8 bases. The CDR3 has 16 amino acids. The trim removed 5 bases at V and 4 bases at J, leaving 9 bases unmatched. Per the germline V gene, CDR1 is SGHVS and CDR2 is FQNEAQ.

Concerning this clonotype: Because it lacks the conserved phenylalanine or tryptophan at the end, this CDR3 is likely a read error. This chain connects TRBV11-3 to TRBJ2-1; the match to TRBD1 covers 9 bases. The junction had 4 bases not matched to a gene; V was cut back by 5 bases and J by 8 bases. There are 13 residues in the CDR3. Germline V gene sequence: CDR1 SGHNT, CDR2 YENEEA. CDR3 region: CASSKGQGYEQFL. The CDR3 bases are TGTGCCAGCAGCAAAGGACAGGGGTATGAGCAGTTCCTC.

Ten or more counts support this clonotype. The chain combines TRBV5-1 with TRBJ2-2; TRBD1 is a possible D gene (6 bases). Germline assignment: CDR1 SGHRS and CDR2 YFSETQ. V was cut by 4 bases and J by 0 bases, with 19 bases left in between. The CDR3 spans 18 residues. The CDR3 sequence: CASSLNPAGATNTGELFF. CDR3 DNA sequence: TGCGCCAGCAGCCTAAATCCCGCAGGGGCGACGAACACCGGGGAGCTGTTTTTT.

This clonotype has at least ten counts. The V and J genes are TRBV20-1 and TRBJ1-4; TRBD1 aligns across 7 bases. CDR1 and CDR2 from the germline V gene are DFQATT and SNEGSKA (reference sequence). The V gene end was trimmed by 5 bases and the J gene end by 6 bases; junction bases not matched to a gene: 12. This CDR3 has 15 residues. The chain's CDR3 is CSAPPLTGFDEKLFF. CDR3 coding DNA: TGCAGTGCTCCGCCCCTGACAGGGTTCGATGAAAAACTGTTTTTT.

The V call is TRBV15, the J call TRBJ2-1, with unresolved D. CDR1 and CDR2 (germline): LNHNV, YYDKDF (reference sequence). Trimming took 0 bases from V and 7 from J, leaving 10 bases between them. The CDR3 spans 14 residues. The chain's CDR3 is CATSRDWSLNEQFF. The CDR3, as DNA: TGTGCCACCAGCAGAGATTGGTCCCTGAATGAGCAGTTCTTC.

About this clonotype itself: The junction departs from germline at one end; a sequencing error may be responsible. The genes are TRBV2 and TRBJ1-4; D is ambiguous. The V gene's germline CDR1 is SNHLY and CDR2 FYNNEI. The CDR3 is 14 amino acids. The CDR3 region has the DNA TGTGCCAGCAGGGAAGTTGCAACTAATGAAAAACTGTTTTTT. It specifies CASREVATNEKLFF.

This chain links TRBV10-3 with TRBJ2-7; 7 bases fit TRBD1. Per the germline V gene, CDR1 is ENHRY and CDR2 is SYGVKD. V was clipped by 8 bases and J by 5 bases; unmatched bases: 9. This CDR3 has 13 amino acids. The CDR3 nucleotides read TGTGCCATCCGAGACAGGGCGGTGAACGAGCAGTACTTC. Residues: CAIRDRAVNEQYF.

This clonotype was seen repeatedly, ten times or more. This sequence joins TRBV12-3 or TRBV12-4 and TRBJ2-3; D not resolved. The V and J ends lost 6 bases and 0 bases respectively, with 10 bases between them. This CDR3 contains 14 residues. CDR3 in amino acids: CASRKQKSTDTQYF. The CDR3, as DNA: TGTGCCAGCAGGAAACAGAAAAGCACAGATACGCAGTATTTT.

This clonotype appeared many times. The J gene is TRBJ1-4, the V gene TRBV20-1; D gene unclear. The CDR3 runs to 13 residues. Trimming removed 5 bases from V and 0 bases from J, with 7 bases in between. The germline CDR1 and CDR2 sequences are DFQATT and SNEGSKA (reference sequence). As DNA, the CDR3 is TGCAGTGCTTTCGGTGCAACTAATGAAAAACTGTTTTTT. Protein: CSAFGATNEKLFF.

This chain uses TRBV7-9 with TRBJ2-7; 8 bases fit TRBD1. Per the germline V gene, CDR1 is SEHNR and CDR2 is FQNEAQ (reference sequence). The CDR3 runs 14 residues. J was trimmed by 2 bases and V by 5 bases; bases with no gene match: 5. The CDR3 here is CASSTRTGTYEQYF. The CDR3 coding sequence is TGTGCCAGCAGCACTCGGACAGGGACCTACGAGCAGTACTTC.

Many counts were recorded for this clonotype. The rearrangement links TRBV4-1 to TRBJ1-5; no clear D. Germline CDR1 reads MGHRA; CDR2 reads YSYEKL. The CDR3 has 16 residues. The V and J ends lost 2 bases and 7 bases respectively, with 18 bases between them. The CDR3 spells CASSQYGPTPIQPQHF. The CDR3 region has the DNA TGCGCCAGCAGCCAATATGGACCAACACCCATCCAGCCCCAGCATTTT.

The chain couples TRBV29-1 to TRBJ2-7, with TRBD1 identical over 10 bases. The CDR3 is 15 residues long. V trimming: 5 bases; J trimming: 3 bases; junction bases outside the gene matches: 10. The germline V gene has CDR1 SQVTM and CDR2 ANQGSEA. CDR3: CSVIPTGGNGYEQYF. CDR3 DNA sequence: TGCAGCGTTATCCCGACAGGGGGCAATGGCTACGAGCAGTACTTC.

The chain recombines TRBV19 with TRBJ1-1; D unresolved. Germline CDR1 is LNHDA and CDR2 is SQIVND (reference sequence). Trimming removed 4 bases at V and 4 bases at J, with 10 bases between. The CDR3 length is 13 residues. In DNA form, the CDR3 reads TGTGCCAGTAGTACTCTCGAAGGCACTGAAGCTTTCTTT. It specifies CASSTLEGTEAFF.

For this clonotype: One junction end disagrees with the germline gene, perhaps due to a read error. V and J are TRBV7-7 and TRBJ2-6; TRBD1 matches 9 bases. The CDR3 length is 17 residues. Looked up from germline, CDR1 is SSHAT and CDR2 is FNYEAQ (reference sequence). DNA of the CDR3: TGTGCTAGCAGCCCCGGGACAGGGTTTTCTGGGGCCAACGTCCTGACTTTC. Translation: CASSPGTGFSGANVLTF.

This clonotype occurred many times. The rearrangement uses TRBV5-4 and TRBJ1-1; 9 positions agree with TRBD1. Germline trimming cut 0 bases from V and 5 bases from J; bases unmatched to any gene: 5. The CDR3 consists of 15 residues. Germline V gene sequence: CDR1 SGHNT, CDR2 YYREEE (reference sequence). CDR3 residues: CASSLGGQGWTEAFF. DNA for the CDR3: TGTGCCAGCAGCTTGGGGGGACAGGGCTGGACTGAAGCTTTCTTT.

This clonotype was found a few times. CDR3 protein: CASRALAGGLYEQYF. The CDR3 DNA reads TGTGCCAGCAGAGCCCTAGCGGGGGGGCTGTACGAGCAGTACTTC. The chain carries TRBV6-1 and TRBJ2-7; 12 bases fit TRBD2. Germline trimming cut 6 bases from V and 4 bases from J; bases unmatched to any gene: 7. The CDR3 runs 15 residues. From germline, CDR1 is MNHNS and CDR2 SASEGT.

The chain employs TRBV15 and TRBJ1-3, with D possibly TRBD1 on 5 matching bases. This CDR3 comprises 15 residues. Germline V gives CDR1 LNHNV, CDR2 YYDKDF (reference sequence). The V gene lost 9 bases and the J gene lost 4 bases, with 19 bases spanning the gap. For the CDR3, the DNA is TGTGCCACAGTTACACAGGAGCATAACGGAAACACCATATATTTT. Translated, it gives CATVTQEHNGNTIYF.

Concerning this clonotype: Compared with germline, one end of the junction differs, possibly owing to a read error. The V gene is TRBV4-1, the J gene TRBJ2-5, with 11 bases aligning to TRBD2. The CDR3 runs 16 residues. In germline, CDR1 is MGHRA, CDR2 YSYEKL. The CDR3 loop is CASSQGLAGPQETQHF. The CDR3 DNA follows: TGCGCCAGCAGCCAAGGACTAGCGGGGCCCCAAGAGACCCAGCACTTC.

This clonotype appeared a few times. V and J are TRBV4-3 and TRBJ1-6; possible D gene TRBD1, 6 bases. Per germline, CDR1 LGHNA and CDR2 YSLEER. The CDR3 is 14 residues long. V dropped 1 base and J dropped 9 bases, with 10 bases sitting between them. CDR3 sequence (DNA): TGCGCCAGCAGCCAAGCAGGGGAGGGTTCACCCCTCCACTTT. Amino acid sequence: CASSQAGEGSPLHF.

This clonotype was detected many times. This chain joins TRBV20-1 and TRBJ1-1; D may be TRBD1 (5 bases). Trimming removed 6 bases from V and 1 base from J, with 9 bases in between. Germline V CDR1 and CDR2: DFQATT, SNEGSKA (reference sequence). The CDR3 is 12 residues long. CDR3 region: CSAPTENTEAFF. The CDR3 coding sequence is TGCAGTGCCCCGACAGAGAACACTGAAGCTTTCTTT.

This clonotype was counted ten times or more. The rearrangement joins TRBV9 to TRBJ2-3, with 10 bases matching TRBD2. J gave up 5 bases and V 2 bases, and 5 bases lay outside the gene matches. This CDR3 has 15 amino acids. Per the germline V gene, CDR1 is SGDLS and CDR2 is YYNGEE. The CDR3 DNA is TGTGCCAGCAGCGTCCCTAGCGGGGGAAAAGATACGCAGTATTTT. Translated, it gives CASSVPSGGKDTQYF.

This clonotype was observed a single time. The chain couples TRBV29-1 to TRBJ1-1; 8 bases agree with TRBD1. The CDR3 runs 14 residues. The germline V gene has CDR1 SQVTM and CDR2 ANQGSEA. J was trimmed by 2 bases and V by 4 bases; bases with no gene match: 6. In nucleotides, the CDR3 is TGCAGCGTTGGACAGGGGAATCGTAACACTGAAGCTTTCTTT. It codes for CSVGQGNRNTEAFF.

This clonotype was found many times. V gene TRBV5-1 combines with J gene TRBJ2-3; maybe TRBD1 (6 bases). Germline CDR1 is SGHRS and CDR2 is YFSETQ. The CDR3 sequence is 15 residues long. V was pared by 3 bases and J by 4 bases, with 15 bases between. CDR3 in DNA: TGCGCCAGCAGCTACACAGGGATTAAGTCAGATACGCAGTATTTT. Its protein product is CASSYTGIKSDTQYF. The complete variable domain, with remaining parts taken from reference TRBV5-1 and TRBJ2-3, reads KAGVTQTPRYLIKTRGQQVTLSCSPISGHRSVSWYQQTPGQGLQFLFEYFSETQRNKGNFPGRFSGRQFSNSRSEMNVSTLELGDSALYLCASSYTGIKSDTQYFGPGTRLTVL.

This chain connects TRBV9 to TRBJ2-1; possibly TRBD2 for D (6 bases). Deletions cut 0 bases from V and 8 bases from J, with 12 bases between. This CDR3 has 14 residues. Germline V gives CDR1 SGDLS, CDR2 YYNGEE. CDR3 DNA: TGTGCCAGCAGCGTAGGGGCGGGACGGGATGAGCAGTTCTTC. Protein: CASSVGAGRDEQFF.

This clonotype has just a few counts. This chain joins TRBV14 and TRBJ2-7, with D perhaps matching TRBD2 (7 bases). CDR1 is SGHDN and CDR2 is FVKESK in the germline V gene. The CDR3 covers 21 residues. V was shortened by 0 bases and J by 0 bases, with 27 bases between the two germline ends. The CDR3 region is CASSQEKTSPRRGQSSYEQYF. CDR3 nucleotides: TGTGCCAGCAGCCAAGAAAAAACGAGCCCTAGGCGGGGGCAGAGCTCCTACGAGCAGTACTTC.